The 20 T cell receptor beta chains reported below all come from one sample, sequenced in a study of T cell responses to AZD1222 COVID-19 vaccine. Measured with immunoSEQ multiplex PCR; TCRdb has only the in-frame clones, and not every one. Among about 130,000 clones listed, approximately 90% were seen once. The sequencing used peripheral blood, collected on day 0 of AZD1222 vaccination. Receptors were obtained from an adult in good health.

The chain joins TRBV9 to TRBJ2-3; 7 bases align to TRBD2. Germline V gives CDR1 SGDLS, CDR2 YYNGEE. V was clipped by 0 bases and J by 2 bases; unmatched bases: 6. The CDR3 consists of 16 residues. The CDR3 sequence: CASSVDPGGYTDTQYF. In DNA form, the CDR3 reads TGTGCCAGCAGCGTAGATCCCGGGGGGTACACAGATACGCAGTATTTT. The full variable domain, with the rest looked up from reference TRBV9 and TRBJ2-3, is DSGVTQTPKHLITATGQRVTLRCSPRSGDLSVYWYQQSLDQGLQFLIQYYNGEERAKGNILERFSAQQFPDLHSELNLSSLELGDSALYFCASSVDPGGYTDTQYFGPGTRLTVL.

The rearrangement links TRBV5-6 to TRBJ1-2; D gene uncertain. Trimming removed 2 bases from V and 8 bases from J, with 13 bases in between. This CDR3 has 13 amino acids. Per the germline V gene, CDR1 is SGHDT and CDR2 is YYEEEE. The CDR3 DNA is TGTGCCAGCAGCTTAGCAACCCAGCCGGGCTACACCTTC. Translating it yields CASSLATQPGYTF.

This clone was recorded only once. This sequence joins TRBV2 and TRBJ2-5, with D possibly matching TRBD2 (5 bases). The CDR3 extends over 14 amino acids. Germline V CDR1 and CDR2: SNHLY, FYNNEI. Deletions cut 4 bases from V and 5 bases from J, with 14 bases between. CDR3 amino acids: CASSVPQRWETQYF. CDR3 bases: TGTGCCAGCAGTGTGCCTCAGCGGTGGGAGACCCAGTACTTC. Based on the CDR3 plus reference TRBV2 and TRBJ2-5, the full variable domain is EPEVTQTPSHQVTQMGQEVILRCVPISNHLYFYWYRQILGQKVEFLVSFYNNEISEKSEIFDDQFSVERPDGSNFTLKIRSTKLEDSAMYFCASSVPQRWETQYFGPGTRLLVL.

The chain couples TRBV14 to TRBJ1-2; no clear D. V was shortened by 2 bases and J by 4 bases, with 11 bases between the two germline ends. Per the germline V gene, CDR1 is SGHDN and CDR2 is FVKESK. The CDR3 has 14 amino acids. The CDR3 loop is CASSQMRAGYGYTF. In DNA, the CDR3 is TGTGCCAGCAGCCAAATGAGGGCCGGCTATGGCTACACCTTC.

The gene calls are TRBV6-1 and TRBJ2-7; 9 nucleotides agree with TRBD1. The CDR3 is 14 residues long. Trimming cost V 5 bases and J 7 bases; bases outside gene matches: 9. CDR1 and CDR2 (germline): MNHNS, SASEGT. This CDR3 is CASSFRDRDGEQYF. The CDR3 DNA follows: TGTGCCAGCAGTTTCCGGGACAGGGATGGGGAGCAGTACTTC.

This clone was counted only a few times. V is TRBV5-4 and J is TRBJ2-7; D remains ambiguous. The CDR3 spans 11 residues. CDR1 SGHNT and CDR2 YYREEE come from the germline V gene (reference sequence). V was shortened by 5 bases and J by 3 bases, with 6 bases between the two germline ends. The CDR3 is CASSNGYEQYF. CDR3 DNA sequence: TGTGCCAGCAGTAACGGCTACGAGCAGTACTTC. The variable domain in full, completed from reference TRBV5-4 and TRBJ2-7, reads ETGVTQSPTHLIKTRGQQVTLRCSSQSGHNTVSWYQQALGQGPQFIFQYYREEENGRGNFPPRFSGLQFPNYSSELNVNALELDDSALYLCASSNGYEQYFGPGTRLTVT.

This rearrangement joins TRBV18 to TRBJ1-5; 7 positions agree with TRBD1. Germline lookup yields CDR1 KGHSH and CDR2 LQKENI. V shed 2 bases and J 9 bases; nucleotides not matched to a gene: 13. This CDR3 comprises 16 residues. In nucleotides, the CDR3 is TGTGCCAGCTCACCAGGCGGGACAGCCAATGGGTCGCCCCAGCATTTT. It encodes CASSPGGTANGSPQHF. Complete variable domain (other parts from reference TRBV18 and TRBJ1-5): NAGVMQNPRHLVRRRGQEARLRCSPMKGHSHVYWYRQLPEEGLKFMVYLQKENIIDESGMPKERFSAEFPKEGPSILRIQQVVRGDSAAYFCASSPGGTANGSPQHFGDGTRLSIL.

V is TRBV7-6 and J is TRBJ1-1, with 10 bases lining up with TRBD1. J was trimmed by 5 bases and V by 5 bases; bases with no gene match: 11. The CDR3 loop spans 16 amino acids. Germline values: CDR1 SGHVS, CDR2 FNYEAQ. The CDR3 DNA sequence: TGTGCCAGCAGCCCACATCGGGGACAGGGGAAGACTGAAGCTTTCTTT. This translates into CASSPHRGQGKTEAFF.

The V gene is TRBV3-1 (or the pseudogene TRBV3-2), the J gene TRBJ2-3; TRBD2 matches 8 bases. From germline, CDR1 is LGHDT and CDR2 YNNKEL (reference sequence). The junction had 10 bases not matched to a gene; V was cut back by 1 base and J by 4 bases. This CDR3 contains 17 residues. CDR3 sequence: CASSQVGIGGGSDTQYF. The DNA of the CDR3 is TGTGCCAGCAGCCAAGTGGGTATCGGGGGGGGTTCAGATACGCAGTATTTT.

The V call is TRBV3-1 (or the pseudogene TRBV3-2), the J call TRBJ1-4; 8 nucleotides align to TRBD1. The CDR3 is 15 residues long. With 1 base clipped from V and 8 bases from J, the junction kept 6 bases outside the gene matches. Germline CDR1 is LGHDT and CDR2 is YNNKEL (reference sequence). This CDR3 reads CASSQGGTGWEKLFF. CDR3 coding DNA: TGTGCCAGCAGCCAAGGGGGGACAGGTTGGGAAAAACTGTTTTTT.

The chain recombines TRBV4-1 with TRBJ2-7; D not resolved. Germline CDR1 and CDR2: MGHRA and YSYEKL. CDR3 length equals 13 residues. With 1 base removed from V and 2 bases from J, the gap between germline ends came to 6 bases. CDR3 residues: CASSQVRTYEQYF. The CDR3 nucleotides are TGCGCCAGCAGCCAAGTACGCACCTACGAGCAGTACTTC.

This chain links TRBV25-1 with TRBJ1-5, with D maybe TRBD1 (6 bases). The CDR3 covers 13 residues. Germline V gene sequence: CDR1 MGHDK, CDR2 SYGVNS. V was pared by 8 bases and J by 7 bases, with 15 bases between. The CDR3 DNA reads as TGTGCCAGCGGGGAACAGGGAGGGCAGCCCCAGCATTTT. It specifies CASGEQGGQPQHF. The whole variable domain, filled in from reference TRBV25-1 and TRBJ1-5, reads EADIYQTPRYLVIGTGKKITLECSQTMGHDKMYWYQQDPGMELHLIHYSYGVNSTEKGDLSSESTVSRIRTEHFPLTLESARPSHTSQYLCASGEQGGQPQHFGDGTRLSIL.

V gene TRBV25-1 combines with J gene TRBJ1-3; D is unclear. Germline CDR1 is MGHDK and CDR2 is SYGVNS. V lost 10 bases to trimming and J lost 0 bases, with 7 bases between them. The CDR3 is 12 amino acids. The DNA for the CDR3 is TGTGCCACAAAGAGCTCTGGAAACACCATATATTTT. Amino acid sequence: CATKSSGNTIYF.

The CDR3 here is CASSPGQGNYGYTF. CDR3 sequence (DNA): TGTGCCAGCTCACCCGGACAGGGGAACTATGGCTACACCTTC. The chain joins TRBV18 to TRBJ1-2; TRBD1 aligns across 9 bases. Trimming cost V 3 bases and J 2 bases; bases outside gene matches: 1. The CDR3 is 14 residues long. CDR1 and CDR2 (germline): KGHSH, LQKENI.

DNA of the CDR3: TGTGCCAGCAATGTAGCGGGGGGAGATACGCAGTATTTT. It specifies CASNVAGGDTQYF. The gene calls are TRBV6-6 and TRBJ2-3, with TRBD2 matching 10 bases. Germline CDR1 is MNHNY and CDR2 is SVGAGI (reference sequence). The length of the CDR3 is 13 residues. V lost 7 bases, J lost 5 bases, and 3 bases stayed unmatched.

The CDR3 reads CASSYLQGQNTEAFF. In DNA, the CDR3 is TGCGCCAGCAGCTACCTACAGGGGCAGAACACTGAAGCTTTCTTT. This chain uses TRBV5-1 with TRBJ1-1; TRBD1 agrees at 7 bases. Germline lookup yields CDR1 SGHRS and CDR2 YFSETQ. The CDR3 spans 15 residues. V gave up 3 bases and J gave up 1 base; unmatched junction bases: 6.

The genes are TRBV7-6 and TRBJ1-5; 10 bases match TRBD1. The germline gives CDR1 SGHVS, CDR2 FNYEAQ. This CDR3 comprises 18 residues. J was trimmed by 0 bases and V by 1 base; bases with no gene match: 6. CDR3 sequence: CASSLGQGAVSSNQPQHF. The DNA of the CDR3 is TGTGCCAGCAGCTTAGGACAGGGGGCCGTATCTAGCAATCAGCCCCAGCATTTT.

The CDR3 DNA is TGTGCCAGCTCACCCCCGGGACAGAATGAAAAACTGTTTTTT. Amino acids: CASSPPGQNEKLFF. J is TRBJ1-4 and V is TRBV18; TRBD1 matches at 7 bases. Unmatched junction bases numbered 3, after V lost 3 bases and J lost 5 bases. Germline CDR1 KGHSH, CDR2 LQKENI. The length of the CDR3 is 14 residues.

This clone was seen more than once but under ten times. The chain joins TRBV5-5 to TRBJ1-1; possible D gene TRBD1, 5 bases. Germline V gives CDR1 SGHKS, CDR2 YYEKEE (reference sequence). Trimming removed 0 bases from V and 2 bases from J, with 17 bases in between. The CDR3 extends over 17 amino acids. In DNA, the CDR3 is TGTGCCAGCAGCTTGGGGGGGACTACCAGTATTAACACTGAAGCTTTCTTT. As protein: CASSLGGTTSINTEAFF.

V gene TRBV4-3 combines with J gene TRBJ2-7; 9 nucleotides agree with TRBD1. In germline, CDR1 is LGHNA, CDR2 YSLEER. The ends lost 4 bases at V and 3 bases at J; junction bases unmatched: 10. The CDR3 extends over 16 amino acids. DNA of the CDR3: TGCGCCAGCAGCCCGGGGGGACAGGGCCGATTCTACGAGCAGTACTTC. It specifies CASSPGGQGRFYEQYF.